Listed below are T cell receptor beta chains from one sample, sequenced in a study of graft-versus-host responses after intestinal transplantation. Sequenced by immunoSEQ multiplex PCR; TCRdb stores in-frame clones only, minus some. The data show some 13,000 clones, around 70% seen once. Source: ileum tissue, taken 16 days after intestinal transplant. The receptor source for this set is a human patient who received an intestinal transplant, so some T cells may come from the graft donor. Both conserved end residues are part of each CDR3. A D gene is named only where the DNA matches it firmly. Some rows mark clone size as missing; the rest say once, few, many or name a class of expanded clone.

clone size | J gene | CDR3 length | V gene | D gene | CDR3 DNA | CDR3 protein
- | TRBJ1-5 | 15 | TRBV25-1 | - | TGTGCCAGCAGTGAAGAGGATTATAGCAATCAGCCCCAGCATTTT | CASSEEDYSNQPQHF
once | TRBJ2-1 | 16 | TRBV2 | TRBD2 | TGTGCCAGCATTGATTTAGCGGGGAGCTCCTACAATGAGCAGTTCTTC | CASIDLAGSSYNEQFF
- | TRBJ2-7 | 15 | TRBV7-6 | - | TGTGCCAGCAGCCCCGTGACAGGAGAAGGCTACGAGCAGTACTTC | CASSPVTGEGYEQYF
- | TRBJ2-3 | 14 | TRBV29-1 | TRBD1 | TGCAGCGTTGGATGGGACAGGGTTCCAGATACGCAGTATTTT | CSVGWDRVPDTQYF
- | TRBJ2-7 | 19 | TRBV11-2 | TRBD1 | TGTGCCAGCAGCCCCCTCGGCCCGGTTGCTACAGGGGGTACGGAGGAGCAGTACTTC | CASSPLGPVATGGTEEQYF
- | TRBJ2-3 | 14 | TRBV11-2 | TRBD2 | TGTGCCAGCAGCTTAGGGACTAGCGGGGATACGCAGTATTTT | CASSLGTSGDTQYF
- | TRBJ2-3 | 15 | TRBV28 | - | TGTGCCAGCAGCCGACGGGAGACTAGCACAGATACGCAGTATTTT | CASSRRETSTDTQYF
- | TRBJ2-1 | 12 | TRBV19 | - | TGTGCCAGTAGTTTTAGTATGGATGAGCAGTTCTTC | CASSFSMDEQFF
few | TRBJ2-1 | 14 | TRBV11-3 | TRBD2 | TGTGCCAGCAGCTTGACTAGCGGGAGAAATGAGCAGTTCTTC | CASSLTSGRNEQFF
- | TRBJ2-7 | 13 | TRBV5-1 | - | TGCGCCAGCAGCTTAATGGGGCCCTACGAGCAGTACTTC | CASSLMGPYEQYF
once | TRBJ2-1 | 15 | TRBV7-9 | - | TGTGCCAGCAGCCGAACGACTAGCTCCTACAATGAGCAGTTCTTC | CASSRTTSSYNEQFF
- | TRBJ2-1 | 15 | TRBV5-1 | - | TGCGCCAGCAGCTTGGCGGGGGGCCTCTACAATGAGCAGTTCTTC | CASSLAGGLYNEQFF
- | TRBJ2-1 | 14 | TRBV27 | TRBD2 | TGTGCCAGCAGTTTCAGCGGGAGAATCCAGGAGCAGTTCTTC | CASSFSGRIQEQFF
- | TRBJ1-2 | 13 | TRBV2 | - | TGTGCCAGCTACAATACGGGATTCTATGGCTACACCTTC | CASYNTGFYGYTF
- | TRBJ2-7 | 15 | TRBV4-1 | TRBD1 | TGCGCCAGCAGCCGAACCGGGACAGGGGCCTACGAGCAGTACTTC | CASSRTGTGAYEQYF
- | TRBJ2-1 | 17 | TRBV18 | TRBD2 | TGTGCCAGCTCACCACGGCTGGGGACTAGCGGGAGGTCTCGGCAGTTCTTC | CASSPRLGTSGRSRQFF
few | TRBJ1-4 | 15 | TRBV2 | TRBD1 | TGTGCCAGCAGCGAGACGGGACAGAGTAATGAAAAACTGTTTTTT | CASSETGQSNEKLFF
- | TRBJ2-6 | 15 | TRBV10-2 | - | TGCGCCAGCAGTGATCCCGGGGCTGGGGCCAACGTCCTGACTTTC | CASSDPGAGANVLTF
few | TRBJ1-1 | 12 | TRBV29-1 | TRBD1 | TGTTCTACCGGGACAGTGCCCCGTGAAGCTTTCTTT | CSTGTVPREAFF